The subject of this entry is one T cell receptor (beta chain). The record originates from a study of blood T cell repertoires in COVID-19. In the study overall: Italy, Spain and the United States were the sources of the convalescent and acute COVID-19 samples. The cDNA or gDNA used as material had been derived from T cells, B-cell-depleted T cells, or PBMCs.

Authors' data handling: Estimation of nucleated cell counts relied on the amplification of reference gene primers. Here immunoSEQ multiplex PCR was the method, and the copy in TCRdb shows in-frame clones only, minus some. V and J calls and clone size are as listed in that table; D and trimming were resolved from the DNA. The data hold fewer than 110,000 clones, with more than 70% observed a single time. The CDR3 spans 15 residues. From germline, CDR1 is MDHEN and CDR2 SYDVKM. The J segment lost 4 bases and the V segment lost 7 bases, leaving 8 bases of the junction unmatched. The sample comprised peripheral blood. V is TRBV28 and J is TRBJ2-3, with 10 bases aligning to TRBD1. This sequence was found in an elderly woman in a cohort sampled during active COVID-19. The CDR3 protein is CASTESTGGPDTQYF. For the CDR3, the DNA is TGTGCCAGCACCGAATCGACAGGGGGCCCAGATACGCAGTATTTT.